This T cell receptor (beta chain) is from a study of blood T cell repertoires in COVID-19. The germline V gene encodes CDR1 SQVTM and CDR2 ANQGSEA. The CDR3 is made up of 16 amino acids. The trim removed 3 bases at V and 2 bases at J, leaving 3 bases unmatched. Authors' methods: The assay estimated nucleated cells by amplifying reference gene primers. Clones were sequenced by immunoSEQ multiplex PCR, and TCRdb holds only the in-frame ones, with some missing. D and trimming were read from the DNA, whereas the V and J calls and clone size are those reported in that table. The sample has about 250,000 clones; about 89% are singletons. This clone was picked up one time.

This clonotype originated in a woman aged 55-69 years who had recovered from COVID-19. The chain recombines TRBV29-1 with TRBJ2-1, with 14 nucleotides matching TRBD2. Sequencing used peripheral blood. The CDR3 spells CSVDSTSGGAYNEQFF. In DNA form, the CDR3 reads TGCAGCGTTGATTCGACTAGCGGGGGGGCCTACAATGAGCAGTTCTTC.